The 29 T cell receptor beta chains below all came from one sample that was sequenced in a study of cytomegalovirus exposure and HLA in healthy donors. Primers for the PCR totalled 60 Vbeta and 13 Jbeta. TCRdb keeps only in-frame clones here, not all; method: immunoSEQ multiplex PCR. The sample lists approximately 100,000 clones; 84% were seen once. The sequenced material came from PBMCs. All receptors come from a woman younger than 30 in good health and CMV-seronegative.

V usage is TRBV6-1 and J usage is TRBJ2-6; tentative D call: TRBD2 (6 bases). Deletions cut 8 bases from V and 0 bases from J, with 8 bases between. CDR3 length: 14 residues. Germline-derived CDR1 and CDR2 are MNHNS and SASEGT. This chain's CDR3 is CASGGVSGANVLTF. For the CDR3, the DNA is TGTGCCAGCGGCGGGGTCTCTGGGGCCAACGTCCTGACTTTC.

The V gene is TRBV19, the J gene TRBJ2-2, with D unclear. V dropped 4 bases and J dropped 2 bases, with 14 bases sitting between them. This CDR3 comprises 16 residues. Germline V gives CDR1 LNHDA, CDR2 SQIVND (reference sequence). The CDR3 loop reads CASSNPRLPNTGELFF. CDR3 nucleotide sequence: TGTGCCAGTAGTAACCCCCGACTGCCTAACACCGGGGAGCTGTTTTTT.

Here the CDR3 DNA reads TGTGCCAGCAGCTTAGGGTCCGGACAGATCTACGAGCAGTACTTC. Encoded protein: CASSLGSGQIYEQYF. The chain is built from TRBV7-9 and TRBJ2-7, with a tentative D call TRBD1 (6 bases). The germline V and J ends were trimmed by 1 base and 3 bases, with 13 bases remaining between them. Germline V gives CDR1 SEHNR, CDR2 FQNEAQ (reference sequence). This CDR3 comprises 15 residues.

The chain couples TRBV7-9 to TRBJ2-7; the match to TRBD2 covers 9 bases. The CDR3 consists of 18 residues. V shed 1 base and J 6 bases; nucleotides not matched to a gene: 16. The germline V gene has CDR1 SEHNR and CDR2 FQNEAQ (reference sequence). For the CDR3, the DNA is TGTGCCAGCAGCTTAGTGGATCTAGCGGGGTCCCCCACCGGCGAGCAGTACTTC. This codes for CASSLVDLAGSPTGEQYF. The entire variable domain, with the rest obtained from reference TRBV7-9 and TRBJ2-7, is as follows: DTGVSQNPRHKITKRGQNVTFRCDPISEHNRLYWYRQTLGQGPEFLTYFQNEAQLEKSRLLSDRFSAERPKGSFSTLEIQRTEQGDSAMYLCASSLVDLAGSPTGEQYFGPGTRLTVT.

The V and J genes are TRBV18 and TRBJ2-2; TRBD2 agrees at 9 bases. With V trimmed by 4 bases and J by 4 bases, 7 bases remained unmatched. From germline, CDR1 is KGHSH and CDR2 LQKENI. The CDR3 is 16 residues long. In nucleotides, the CDR3 is TGTGCCAGCTCACTCGTATTAGCGGGAGCCACCGGGGAGCTGTTTTTT. As protein: CASSLVLAGATGELFF.

The rearrangement links TRBV28 to TRBJ1-2; D ambiguous. With 3 bases removed from V and 3 bases from J, the gap between germline ends came to 8 bases. In germline, CDR1 is MDHEN, CDR2 SYDVKM. The CDR3 sequence is 13 residues long. The CDR3 sequence: CASSFSADYGYTF. In DNA form, the CDR3 reads TGTGCCAGCAGTTTCAGCGCAGACTATGGCTACACCTTC.

Here the CDR3 reads CASSLGTSPRETQYF. CDR3 bases: TGTGCCAGCAGTTTAGGGACTAGCCCTCGGGAGACCCAGTACTTC. The J gene is TRBJ2-5, the V gene TRBV28; 9 nucleotides align to TRBD2. There are 15 residues in the CDR3. Trimming took 2 bases from V and 5 from J; bases not matched to a gene: 6. CDR1 and CDR2 (germline): MDHEN, SYDVKM.

Comments on this clone: The junction departs from the called germline gene at one end, perhaps through a read error. This sequence joins TRBV7-9 and TRBJ2-5, with D unclear. The CDR3 loop spans 12 amino acids. The germline V gene has CDR1 SEHNR and CDR2 FQNEAQ (reference sequence). CDR3 amino acids: CSSSLDIQTQYF. In nucleotides, the CDR3 is TGTTCCAGCAGCTTAGACATTCAGACCCAGTACTTC.

The V gene is TRBV27, the J gene TRBJ2-3; possible D gene TRBD2, 6 bases. Germline V CDR1 and CDR2: MNHEY, SMNVEV (reference sequence). With 7 bases removed from V and 4 bases from J, the gap between germline ends came to 9 bases. The CDR3 consists of 12 residues. Written as DNA, the CDR3 is TGTGCCAGCAAGGAGGGGTCAGATACGCAGTATTTT. Translation: CASKEGSDTQYF.

The chain joins TRBV10-3 to TRBJ1-1; 8 positions match TRBD1. V shed 6 bases and J 4 bases; nucleotides not matched to a gene: 10. CDR1 ENHRY and CDR2 SYGVKD come from the germline V gene. The CDR3 sequence is 15 residues long. This chain's CDR3 is CAISSGTGRGTEAFF. CDR3 DNA: TGTGCCATCAGCTCCGGGACAGGACGGGGCACTGAAGCTTTCTTT.

The chain is built from TRBV25-1 and TRBJ2-1; D might be TRBD1 (6 bases). CDR1 is MGHDK and CDR2 is SYGVNS in the germline V gene. V was clipped by 3 bases and J by 9 bases, with 12 bases between them. The CDR3 runs to 13 residues. CDR3 sequence reads: CASSDAGVGEQFF. The CDR3 nucleotides are TGTGCCAGCAGTGACGCAGGGGTAGGTGAGCAGTTCTTC.

The chain employs TRBV6-1 and TRBJ2-4, with 7 nucleotides matching TRBD2. The CDR3 has 18 amino acids. The V and J ends lost 2 bases and 0 bases, in that order; junction bases with no gene match: 10. Germline CDR1 is MNHNS and CDR2 is SASEGT. DNA for the CDR3: TGTGCCAGCAGTGAAACCCTTCGCGGGGGATTAGCCAAAAACATTCAGTACTTC. Encoded protein: CASSETLRGGLAKNIQYF.

The chain couples TRBV9 to TRBJ2-1; TRBD1 agrees at 8 bases. Germline V lookup: CDR1 SGDLS, CDR2 YYNGEE. The CDR3 has 13 residues. V dropped 3 bases and J dropped 10; count of bases not matched to a gene: 6. The CDR3 protein is CASSARQGQEQFF. Here the CDR3 DNA reads TGTGCCAGCAGCGCCCGACAGGGGCAGGAGCAGTTCTTC.

CDR3 coding DNA: TGTGCCAGCAGCGTGGGACTAGCGGGAAAGCAGTTCTTC. Protein sequence: CASSVGLAGKQFF. The chain links TRBV7-2 to TRBJ2-1, with 13 bases lining up with TRBD2. Germline V CDR1 and CDR2: SGHTA, FQGNSA. Trimming removed 5 bases from V and 11 bases from J; junction bases left unmatched: 3. The CDR3 runs 13 residues.

V and J are TRBV7-3 and TRBJ2-5, with 8 bases aligning to TRBD2. This CDR3 has 15 residues. Germline-derived CDR1 and CDR2 are SGHTA and FQGTGA. V was clipped by 5 bases and J by 3 bases; unmatched bases: 8. DNA for the CDR3: TGTGCCAGCAGCCCCACGGGAGCGGGAGAAGAGACCCAGTACTTC. It is translated as CASSPTGAGEETQYF.

V and J are TRBV7-9 and TRBJ2-6; no definite D call. This CDR3 is built from 15 residues. Deletions cut 5 bases from V and 0 bases from J, with 8 bases between. Germline V gives CDR1 SEHNR, CDR2 FQNEAQ (reference sequence). For the CDR3, the DNA is TGTGCCAGCAGCCCCGTTTTCTCTGGGGCCAACGTCCTGACTTTC. Translating it yields CASSPVFSGANVLTF.

CDR3 DNA sequence: TGTGCCAGCAGCCCCTGGGGGCGCCTTGGCGGGGAGCTGTTTTTT. Its protein product is CASSPWGRLGGELFF. The chain carries TRBV7-2 and TRBJ2-2; maybe TRBD1 (6 bases). The CDR3 is 15 amino acids. CDR1 and CDR2 (germline): SGHTA, FQGNSA. Trimming cost V 5 bases and J 7 bases, with 17 bases left between them.

The chain links TRBV15 to TRBJ2-3, with 10 bases lining up with TRBD1. The CDR3 spans 16 residues. With V trimmed by 0 bases and J by 4 bases, 4 bases remained unmatched. Germline V CDR1 and CDR2: LNHNV, YYDKDF (reference sequence). This CDR3 reads CATSREGTGAADTQYF. CDR3 DNA: TGTGCCACCAGCAGAGAGGGGACAGGGGCAGCAGATACGCAGTATTTT. Complete variable domain (other parts from reference TRBV15 and TRBJ2-3): DAMVIQNPRYQVTQFGKPVTLSCSQTLNHNVMYWYQQKSSQAPKLLFHYYDKDFNNEADTPDNFQSRRPNTSFCFLDIRSPGLGDTAMYLCATSREGTGAADTQYFGPGTRLTVL.

This rearrangement joins TRBV5-6 to TRBJ1-1, with D uncertain. CDR3 length: 12 amino acids. CDR1 is SGHDT and CDR2 is YYEEEE in the germline V gene. Trimming cost V 5 bases and J 1 base, with 6 bases left between them. CDR3 amino acids: CASSISNTEAFF. For the CDR3, the DNA is TGTGCCAGCAGTATTTCGAACACTGAAGCTTTCTTT.

This clone has only a few counts. This chain uses TRBV5-1 with TRBJ1-3; the D is unclear. This CDR3 spans 14 amino acids. Germline CDR1 and CDR2: SGHRS and YFSETQ. With 4 bases removed from V and 0 bases from J, the gap between germline ends came to 8 bases. Here the CDR3 DNA reads TGCGCCAGCAGCCCCGGGAGCTCTGGAAACACCATATATTTT. Amino acid sequence: CASSPGSSGNTIYF. Filled out from reference TRBV5-1 and TRBJ1-3, the complete variable domain reads KAGVTQTPRYLIKTRGQQVTLSCSPISGHRSVSWYQQTPGQGLQFLFEYFSETQRNKGNFPGRFSGRQFSNSRSEMNVSTLELGDSALYLCASSPGSSGNTIYFGEGSWLTVV.

The V call is TRBV6-1, the J call TRBJ1-5; 9 bases align to TRBD1. V dropped 0 bases and J dropped 5; count of bases not matched to a gene: 5. The CDR3 sequence is 16 residues long. CDR1 MNHNS and CDR2 SASEGT come from the germline V gene. DNA of the CDR3: TGTGCCAGCAGTGAAGCGCCTAGGACAGGGGATCAGCCCCAGCATTTT. This gives the protein CASSEAPRTGDQPQHF.

The rearrangement uses TRBV15 and TRBJ2-7, with D possibly being TRBD1 (5 bases). Looked up from germline, CDR1 is LNHNV and CDR2 is YYDKDF (reference sequence). This CDR3 is built from 14 residues. V was pared by 1 base and J by 0 bases, with 7 bases between. The CDR3 loop reads CATSRARGSYEQYF. CDR3 in DNA: TGTGCCACCAGCAGAGCAAGGGGCTCCTACGAGCAGTACTTC. Filled out from reference TRBV15 and TRBJ2-7, the complete variable domain reads DAMVIQNPRYQVTQFGKPVTLSCSQTLNHNVMYWYQQKSSQAPKLLFHYYDKDFNNEADTPDNFQSRRPNTSFCFLDIRSPGLGDTAMYLCATSRARGSYEQYFGPGTRLTVT.

There are a few counts of this clone. The chain joins TRBV7-2 to TRBJ2-1, with D perhaps matching TRBD2 (6 bases). The length of the CDR3 is 16 residues. Germline loops: CDR1 SGHTA, CDR2 FQGNSA. The V and J ends lost 5 bases and 3 bases respectively, with 17 bases between them. CDR3 sequence reads: CASSLGGWGGYNEQFF. The CDR3 nucleotides read TGTGCCAGCAGCCTTGGAGGATGGGGAGGCTACAATGAGCAGTTCTTC. Based on the CDR3 plus reference TRBV7-2 and TRBJ2-1, the full variable domain is GAGVSQSPSNKVTEKGKDVELRCDPISGHTALYWYRQSLGQGLEFLIYFQGNSAPDKSGLPSDRFSAERTGGSVSTLTIQRTQQEDSAVYLCASSLGGWGGYNEQFFGPGTRLTVL.

In this sample, this clone turned up once. The gene calls are TRBV28 and TRBJ2-7, with TRBD2 as a possible D gene (7 bases). The CDR3 is 15 residues long. Germline V gives CDR1 MDHEN, CDR2 SYDVKM. The germline V and J ends were trimmed by 5 bases and 0 bases, with 14 bases remaining between them. Here the CDR3 DNA reads TGTGCCAGCAGTGTAGGGGGGGATCTCTCCTACGAGCAGTACTTC. Translated, it gives CASSVGGDLSYEQYF.

The chain couples TRBV19 to TRBJ2-2; 15 bases are shared with TRBD2. V trimming: 6 bases; J trimming: 4 bases; junction bases outside the gene matches: 6. There are 17 residues in the CDR3. CDR1 is LNHDA, CDR2 SQIVND, per germline (reference sequence). CDR3 DNA: TGTGCCAGTAGACGGACTAGCGGGAGGGCGGCCACCGGGGAGCTGTTTTTT. It codes for CASRRTSGRAATGELFF.

The V gene is TRBV5-4, the J gene TRBJ2-5; D unresolved. Germline V gene sequence: CDR1 SGHNT, CDR2 YYREEE (reference sequence). This CDR3 has 14 amino acids. V was trimmed by 6 bases and J by 0 bases, leaving 12 bases between them. DNA for the CDR3: TGTGCCAGCAAGTCAGAAGCGTACCAAGAGACCCAGTACTTC. Protein: CASKSEAYQETQYF.

This clone was counted between two and nine times. This chain connects TRBV4-1 to TRBJ1-6; D call uncertain. V was cut by 1 base and J by 6 bases, with 7 bases left in between. Germline CDR1 MGHRA, CDR2 YSYEKL. CDR3 length: 14 residues. The CDR3 loop reads CASSQGESNSPLHF. CDR3 nucleotide sequence: TGCGCCAGCAGCCAAGGGGAGAGTAATTCACCCCTCCACTTT.

The chain links TRBV7-2 to TRBJ2-4; TRBD2 is a possible D gene (6 bases). In germline, CDR1 is SGHTA, CDR2 FQGNSA. The CDR3 has 14 amino acids. Trimming pared 2 bases from V and 6 bases from J, leaving 11 bases between. The CDR3 DNA is TGTGCCAGCAGCTTAAGGGGAGGCTTAAACATTCAGTACTTC. Its translation: CASSLRGGLNIQYF.

The J gene is TRBJ2-7, the V gene TRBV7-3; a weak D match, TRBD2 (6 bases). CDR1 is SGHTA and CDR2 is FQGTGA in the germline V gene. The CDR3 extends over 16 amino acids. The V gene lost 5 bases and the J gene lost 5 bases, with 22 bases spanning the gap. The CDR3 region is CASSPHASGGADEQYF. The CDR3 DNA is TGTGCCAGCAGCCCCCACGCGTCTGGAGGGGCTGACGAGCAGTACTTC.